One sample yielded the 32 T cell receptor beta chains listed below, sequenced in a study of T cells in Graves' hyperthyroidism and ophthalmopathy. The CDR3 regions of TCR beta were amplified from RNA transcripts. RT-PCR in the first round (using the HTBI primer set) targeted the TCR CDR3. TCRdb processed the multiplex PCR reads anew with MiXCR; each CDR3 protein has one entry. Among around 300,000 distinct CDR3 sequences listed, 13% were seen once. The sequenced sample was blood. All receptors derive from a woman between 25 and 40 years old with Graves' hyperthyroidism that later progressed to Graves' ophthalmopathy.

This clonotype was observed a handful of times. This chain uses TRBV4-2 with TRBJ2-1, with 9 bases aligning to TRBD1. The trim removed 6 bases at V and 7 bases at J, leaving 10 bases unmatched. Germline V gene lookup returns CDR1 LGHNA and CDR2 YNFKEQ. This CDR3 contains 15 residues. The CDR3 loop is CASSPTSTGGNEQFF. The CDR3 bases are TGTGCCAGCAGTCCTACCTCGACAGGGGGAAATGAGCAGTTCTTC.

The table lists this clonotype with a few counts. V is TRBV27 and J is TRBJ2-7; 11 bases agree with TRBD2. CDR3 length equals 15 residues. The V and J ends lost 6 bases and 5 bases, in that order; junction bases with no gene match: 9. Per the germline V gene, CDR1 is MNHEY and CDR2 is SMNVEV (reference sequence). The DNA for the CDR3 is TGTGCCAGCAGCTATCTAGCGGGAGGTTCCAACGAGCAGTACTTC. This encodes CASSYLAGGSNEQYF.

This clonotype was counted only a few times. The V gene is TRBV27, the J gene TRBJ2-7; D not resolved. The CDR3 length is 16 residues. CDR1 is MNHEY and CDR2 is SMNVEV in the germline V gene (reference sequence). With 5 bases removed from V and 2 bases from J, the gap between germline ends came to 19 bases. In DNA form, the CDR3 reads TGTGCCAGCAGTCTAGGGCGTGTAGCTGCTACCTACGAGCAGTACTTC. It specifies CASSLGRVAATYEQYF.

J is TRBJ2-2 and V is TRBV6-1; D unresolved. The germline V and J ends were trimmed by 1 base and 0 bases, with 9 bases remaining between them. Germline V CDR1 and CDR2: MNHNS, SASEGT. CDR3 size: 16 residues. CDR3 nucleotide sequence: TGTGCCAGCAGTGAAGAGATGACTCCGAACACCGGGGAGCTGTTTTTT. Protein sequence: CASSEEMTPNTGELFF.

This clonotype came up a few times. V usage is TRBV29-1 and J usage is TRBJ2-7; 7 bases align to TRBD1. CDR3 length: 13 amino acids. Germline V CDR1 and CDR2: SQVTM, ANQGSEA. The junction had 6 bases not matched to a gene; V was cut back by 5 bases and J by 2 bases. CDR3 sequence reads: CSVSGTETYEQYF. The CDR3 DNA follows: TGCAGCGTTTCCGGGACAGAGACCTACGAGCAGTACTTC.

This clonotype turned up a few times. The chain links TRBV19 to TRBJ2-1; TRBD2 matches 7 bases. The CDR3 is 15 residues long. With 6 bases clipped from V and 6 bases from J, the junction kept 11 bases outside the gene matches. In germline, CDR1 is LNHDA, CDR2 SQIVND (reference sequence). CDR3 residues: CASSGEGSLVNEQFF. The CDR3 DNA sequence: TGTGCCAGTAGCGGGGAGGGGAGTCTAGTCAATGAGCAGTTCTTC.

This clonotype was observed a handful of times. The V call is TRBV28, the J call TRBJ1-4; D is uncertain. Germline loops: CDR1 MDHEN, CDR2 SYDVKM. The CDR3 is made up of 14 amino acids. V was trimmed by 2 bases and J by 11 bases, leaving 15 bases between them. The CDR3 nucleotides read TGTGCCAGCAGTTTAACAAGTAGCCCCAGCAAACTGTTTTTT. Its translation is CASSLTSSPSKLFF.

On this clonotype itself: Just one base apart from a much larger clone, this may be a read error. The CDR3 spells CASSGSGRSPLHF. The CDR3 bases are TGTGCCAGCAGCGGGTCAGGGCGGTCACCCCTCCACTTT. The genes are TRBV12-3 or TRBV12-4 and TRBJ1-6; tentative D call: TRBD1 (5 bases). The CDR3 consists of 13 residues. V was pared by 6 bases and J by 10 bases, with 13 bases between.

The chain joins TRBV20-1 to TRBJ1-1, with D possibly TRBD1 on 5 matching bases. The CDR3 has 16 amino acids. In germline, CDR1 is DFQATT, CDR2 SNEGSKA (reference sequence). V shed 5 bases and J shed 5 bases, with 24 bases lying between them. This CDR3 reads CSAGAGGGLRVTEAFF. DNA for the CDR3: TGCAGTGCTGGGGCCGGGGGAGGGCTGAGGGTTACTGAAGCTTTCTTT.

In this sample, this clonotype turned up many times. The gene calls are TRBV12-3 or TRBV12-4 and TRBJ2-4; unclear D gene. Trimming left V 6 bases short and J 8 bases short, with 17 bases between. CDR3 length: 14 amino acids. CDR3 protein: CASSPVEGSDIQYF. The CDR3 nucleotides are TGTGCCAGCAGCCCGGTGGAAGGGTCGGACATTCAGTACTTC.

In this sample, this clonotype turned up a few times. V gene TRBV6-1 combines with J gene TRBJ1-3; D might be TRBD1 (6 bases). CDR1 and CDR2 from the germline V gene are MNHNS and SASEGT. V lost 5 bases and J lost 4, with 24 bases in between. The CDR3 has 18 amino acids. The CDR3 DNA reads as TGTGCCAGCAGTCTGGGTTACAGGGTAGTAGCGTGGGGAAACACCATATATTTT. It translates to CASSLGYRVVAWGNTIYF.

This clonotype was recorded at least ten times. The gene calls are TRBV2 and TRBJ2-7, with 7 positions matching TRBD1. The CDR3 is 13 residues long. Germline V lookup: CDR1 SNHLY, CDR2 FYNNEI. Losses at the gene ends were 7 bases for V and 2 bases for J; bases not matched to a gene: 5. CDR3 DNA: TGTGCCAGCACGGGGACAGACGCCTACGAGCAGTACTTC. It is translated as CASTGTDAYEQYF.

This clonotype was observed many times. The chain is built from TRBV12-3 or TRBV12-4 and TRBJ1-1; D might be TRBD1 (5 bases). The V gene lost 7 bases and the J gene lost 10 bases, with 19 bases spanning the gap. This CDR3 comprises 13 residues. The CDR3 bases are TGTGCCAGCACTGATACGGACACCCCGGGAGCTTTCTTT. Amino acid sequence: CASTDTDTPGAFF.

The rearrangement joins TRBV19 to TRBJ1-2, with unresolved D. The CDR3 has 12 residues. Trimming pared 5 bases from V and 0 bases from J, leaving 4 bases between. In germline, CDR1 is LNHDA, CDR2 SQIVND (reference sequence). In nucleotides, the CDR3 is TGTGCCAGTAGTTATTCTAACTATGGCTACACCTTC. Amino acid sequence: CASSYSNYGYTF.

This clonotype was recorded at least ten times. CDR3 sequence: CASSLSRGGGQPQHF. The DNA of the CDR3 is TGTGCCAGCAGTTTATCCCGCGGGGGAGGACAGCCCCAGCATTTT. The chain joins TRBV28 to TRBJ1-5; possible D gene TRBD1, 5 bases. Germline CDR1 MDHEN, CDR2 SYDVKM. The V end lost 1 base, the J end lost 7 bases, and 14 bases lay between the germline ends. CDR3 length equals 15 residues.

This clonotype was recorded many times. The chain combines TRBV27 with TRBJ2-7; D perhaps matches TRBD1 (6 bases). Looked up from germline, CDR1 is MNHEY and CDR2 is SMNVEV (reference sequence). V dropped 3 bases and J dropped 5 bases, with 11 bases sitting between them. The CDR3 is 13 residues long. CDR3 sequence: CASSFHGTNEQYF. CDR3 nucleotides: TGTGCCAGCAGTTTCCACGGGACAAACGAGCAGTACTTC.

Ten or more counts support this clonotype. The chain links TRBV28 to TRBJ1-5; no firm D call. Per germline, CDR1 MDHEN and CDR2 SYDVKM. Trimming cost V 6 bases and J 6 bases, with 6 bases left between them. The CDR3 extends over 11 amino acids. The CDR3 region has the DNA TGTGCCAGCAGCCAAGGTCAGCCCCAGCATTTT. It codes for CASSQGQPQHF. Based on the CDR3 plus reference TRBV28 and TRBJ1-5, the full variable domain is DVKVTQSSRYLVKRTGEKVFLECVQDMDHENMFWYRQDPGLGLRLIYFSYDVKMKEKGDIPEGYSVSREKKERFSLILESASTNQTSMYLCASSQGQPQHFGDGTRLSIL.

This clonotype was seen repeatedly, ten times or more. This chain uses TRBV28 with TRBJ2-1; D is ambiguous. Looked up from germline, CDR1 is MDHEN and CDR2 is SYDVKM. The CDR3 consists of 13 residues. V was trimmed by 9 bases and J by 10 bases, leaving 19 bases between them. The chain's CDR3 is CASRPSNQGEQFF. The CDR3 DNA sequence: TGTGCCAGTAGGCCGTCGAACCAAGGCGAGCAGTTCTTC. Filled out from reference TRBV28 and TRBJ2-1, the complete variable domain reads DVKVTQSSRYLVKRTGEKVFLECVQDMDHENMFWYRQDPGLGLRLIYFSYDVKMKEKGDIPEGYSVSREKKERFSLILESASTNQTSMYLCASRPSNQGEQFFGPGTRLTVL.

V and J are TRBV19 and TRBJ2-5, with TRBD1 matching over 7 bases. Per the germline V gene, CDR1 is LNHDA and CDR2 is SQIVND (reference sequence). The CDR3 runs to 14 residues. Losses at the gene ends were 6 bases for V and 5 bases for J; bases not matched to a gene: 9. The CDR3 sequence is CASRKTGWEETQYF. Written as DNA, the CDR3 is TGTGCCAGTAGGAAGACAGGGTGGGAGGAGACCCAGTACTTC.

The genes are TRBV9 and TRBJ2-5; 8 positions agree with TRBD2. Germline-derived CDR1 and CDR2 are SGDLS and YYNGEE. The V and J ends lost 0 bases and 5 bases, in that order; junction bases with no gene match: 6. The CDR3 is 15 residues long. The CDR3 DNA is TGTGCCAGCAGCGTAGTCCCGGGAGGGGGTGAGACCCAGTACTTC. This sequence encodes CASSVVPGGGETQYF.

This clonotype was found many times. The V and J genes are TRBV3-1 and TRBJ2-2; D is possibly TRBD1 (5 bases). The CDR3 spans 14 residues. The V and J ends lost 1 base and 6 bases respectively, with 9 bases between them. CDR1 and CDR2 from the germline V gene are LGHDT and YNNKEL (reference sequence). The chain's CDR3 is CASSQAGYAGELFF. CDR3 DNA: TGTGCCAGCAGCCAAGCAGGGTATGCCGGGGAGCTGTTTTTT.

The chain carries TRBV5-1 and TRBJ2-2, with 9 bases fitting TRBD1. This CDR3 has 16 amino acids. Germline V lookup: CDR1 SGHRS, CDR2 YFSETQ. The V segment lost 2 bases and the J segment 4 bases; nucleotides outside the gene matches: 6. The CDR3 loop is CASSFRRQGGTGELFF. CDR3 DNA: TGCGCCAGCAGCTTCCGCCGACAGGGGGGCACCGGGGAGCTGTTTTTT.

CDR3 region: CASSLMGVETQYF. The DNA for the CDR3 is TGTGCCAGCAGCTTAATGGGGGTAGAGACCCAGTACTTC. The chain combines TRBV7-2 with TRBJ2-5, with D perhaps given as TRBD1 or TRBD2 (5 bases each). This CDR3 is 13 amino acids long. V lost 2 bases and J 4 bases, leaving 8 bases between the germline ends. Germline loops: CDR1 SGHTA, CDR2 FQGNSA.

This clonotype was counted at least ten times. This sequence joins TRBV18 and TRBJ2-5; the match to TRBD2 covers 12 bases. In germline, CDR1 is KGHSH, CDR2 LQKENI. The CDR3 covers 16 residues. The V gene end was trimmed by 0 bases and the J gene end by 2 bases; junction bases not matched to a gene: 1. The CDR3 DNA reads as TGTGCCAGCTCACCACCTGGACTAGCGGGGCAAGAGACCCAGTACTTC. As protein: CASSPPGLAGQETQYF.

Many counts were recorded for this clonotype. CDR3 residues: CASSPTSGLNEQFF. The CDR3, as DNA: TGTGCCAGCTCACCAACTAGTGGTTTAAATGAGCAGTTCTTC. J is TRBJ2-1 and V is TRBV18; D may be TRBD2 (5 bases). The CDR3 extends over 14 amino acids. V was shortened by 2 bases and J by 7 bases, with 12 bases between the two germline ends. Germline V gene data show CDR1 as KGHSH and CDR2 as LQKENI.

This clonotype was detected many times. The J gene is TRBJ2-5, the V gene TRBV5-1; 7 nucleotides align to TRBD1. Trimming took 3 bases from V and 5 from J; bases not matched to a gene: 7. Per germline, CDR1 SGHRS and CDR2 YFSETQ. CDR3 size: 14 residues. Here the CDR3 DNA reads TGCGCCAGCAGCTCCAGACAGGGTACGGAGACCCAGTACTTC. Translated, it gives CASSSRQGTETQYF.

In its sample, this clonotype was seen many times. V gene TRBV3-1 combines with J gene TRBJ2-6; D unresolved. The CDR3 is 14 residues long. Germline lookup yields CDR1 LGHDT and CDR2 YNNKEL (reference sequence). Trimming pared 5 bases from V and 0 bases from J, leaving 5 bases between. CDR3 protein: CASSSTSGANVLTF. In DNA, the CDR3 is TGTGCCAGCAGCTCGACCTCTGGGGCCAACGTCCTGACTTTC.

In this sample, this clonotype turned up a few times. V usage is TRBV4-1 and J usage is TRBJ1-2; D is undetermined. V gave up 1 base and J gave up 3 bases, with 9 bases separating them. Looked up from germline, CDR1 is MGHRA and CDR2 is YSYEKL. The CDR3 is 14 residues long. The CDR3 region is CASSQVVKDYGYTF. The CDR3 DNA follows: TGCGCCAGCAGCCAAGTGGTGAAGGACTATGGCTACACCTTC.

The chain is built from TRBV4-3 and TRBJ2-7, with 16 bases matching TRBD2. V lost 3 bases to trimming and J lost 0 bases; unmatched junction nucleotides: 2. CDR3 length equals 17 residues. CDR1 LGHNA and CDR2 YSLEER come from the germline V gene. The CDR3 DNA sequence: TGCGCCAGCAGCCAGGGGACTAGCGGGAGGGTCTCCTACGAGCAGTACTTC. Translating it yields CASSQGTSGRVSYEQYF.

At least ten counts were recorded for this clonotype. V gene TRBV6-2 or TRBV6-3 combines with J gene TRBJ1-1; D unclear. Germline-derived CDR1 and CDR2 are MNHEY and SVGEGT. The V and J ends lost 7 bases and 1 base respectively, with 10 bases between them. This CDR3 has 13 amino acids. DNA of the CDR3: TGTGCCAGCACCCCAGCTAAGAACACTGAAGCTTTCTTT. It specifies CASTPAKNTEAFF.

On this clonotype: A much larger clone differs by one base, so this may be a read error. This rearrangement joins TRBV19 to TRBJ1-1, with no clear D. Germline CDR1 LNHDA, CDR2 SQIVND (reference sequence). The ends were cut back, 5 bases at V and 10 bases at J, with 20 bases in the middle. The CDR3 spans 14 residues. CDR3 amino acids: CASSGPGLHNGAFF. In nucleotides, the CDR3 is TGTGCCAGTAGTGGTCCAGGACTTCACAACGGAGCTTTCTTT. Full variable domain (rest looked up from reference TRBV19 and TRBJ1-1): DGGITQSPKYLFRKEGQNVTLSCEQNLNHDAMYWYRQDPGQGLRLIYYSQIVNDFQKGDIAEGYSVSREKKESFPLTVTSAQKNPTAFYLCASSGPGLHNGAFFGQGTRLTVV.

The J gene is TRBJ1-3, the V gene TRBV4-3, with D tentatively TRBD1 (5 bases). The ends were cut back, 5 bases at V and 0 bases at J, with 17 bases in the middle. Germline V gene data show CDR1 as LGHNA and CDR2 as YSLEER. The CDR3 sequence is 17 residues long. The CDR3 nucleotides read TGCGCCAGCAGCTCTATGCTAGCCGGACACTCTGGAAACACCATATATTTT. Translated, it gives CASSSMLAGHSGNTIYF.